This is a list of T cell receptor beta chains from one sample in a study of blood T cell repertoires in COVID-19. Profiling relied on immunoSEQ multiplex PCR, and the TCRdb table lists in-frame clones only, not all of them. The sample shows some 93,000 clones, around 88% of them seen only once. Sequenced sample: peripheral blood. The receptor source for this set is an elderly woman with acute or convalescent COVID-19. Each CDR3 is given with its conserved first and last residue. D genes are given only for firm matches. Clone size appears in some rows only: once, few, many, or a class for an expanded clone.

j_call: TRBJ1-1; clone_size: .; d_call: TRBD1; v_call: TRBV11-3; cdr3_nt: TGTGCCAGCAGCAACGTGGTGGGGGACAGGGCCACTGAAGCTTTCTTT; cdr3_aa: CASSNVVGDRATEAFF
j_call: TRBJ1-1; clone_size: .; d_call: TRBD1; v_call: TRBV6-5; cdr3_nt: TGTGCCAGCAGTCTAACGAGGACAGGGGGCACTGAAGCTTTCTTT; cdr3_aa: CASSLTRTGGTEAFF
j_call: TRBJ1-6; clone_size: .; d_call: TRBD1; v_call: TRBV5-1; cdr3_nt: TGCGCCAGCAGCTGGGGACAGAATTCACCCCTCCACTTT; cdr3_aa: CASSWGQNSPLHF
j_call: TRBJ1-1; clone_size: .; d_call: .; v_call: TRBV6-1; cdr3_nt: TGTGCCAGCAGTGAACCCCGGGGGAGCTGGGGCACTGAAGCTTTCTTT; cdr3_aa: CASSEPRGSWGTEAFF
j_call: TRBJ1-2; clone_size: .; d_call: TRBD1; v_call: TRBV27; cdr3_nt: TGTGCCAGCAGTCCCTTGGACAGGGGAGCTAACTATGGCTACACCTTC; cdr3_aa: CASSPLDRGANYGYTF
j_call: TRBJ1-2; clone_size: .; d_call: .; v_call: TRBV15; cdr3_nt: TGTGCCACCAGCAGAGATCGGAGGGGAGGTGTCTATGGCTACACCTTC; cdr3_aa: CATSRDRRGGVYGYTF
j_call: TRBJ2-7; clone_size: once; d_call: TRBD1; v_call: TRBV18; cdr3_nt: TGTGCCAGCTCGCCCGACAGGGGGGTGAGGGAGCAGTACTTC; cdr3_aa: CASSPDRGVREQYF
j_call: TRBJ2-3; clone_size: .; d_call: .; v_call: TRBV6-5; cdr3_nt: TGTGCCAGCAGTACAACGGGGGGCAGCACAGATACGCAGTATTTT; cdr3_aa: CASSTTGGSTDTQYF
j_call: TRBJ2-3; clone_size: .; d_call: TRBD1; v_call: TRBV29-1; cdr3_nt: TGCAGCGTGGACAGGGGCTTCACAGATACGCAGTATTTT; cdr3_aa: CSVDRGFTDTQYF
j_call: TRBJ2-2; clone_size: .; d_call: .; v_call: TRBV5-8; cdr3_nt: TGTGCCAGCAGCTTTCCGACAAAAGACACCGGGGAGCTGTTTTTT; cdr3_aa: CASSFPTKDTGELFF
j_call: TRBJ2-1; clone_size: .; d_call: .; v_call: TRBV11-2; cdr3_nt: TGTGCCAGCAGCTTAGATGGGGGAGGAAATGAGCAGTTCTTC; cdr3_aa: CASSLDGGGNEQFF
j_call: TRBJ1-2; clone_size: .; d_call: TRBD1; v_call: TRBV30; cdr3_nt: TGTGCCTGGAGCATACGACAGGGCGCCTATGGCTACACCTTC; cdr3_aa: CAWSIRQGAYGYTF
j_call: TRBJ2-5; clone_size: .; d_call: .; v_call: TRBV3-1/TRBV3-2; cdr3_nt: TGTGCCAGCAGCCAAGCCACGGGGGGCCGGGAGACCCAGTACTTC; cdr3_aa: CASSQATGGRETQYF
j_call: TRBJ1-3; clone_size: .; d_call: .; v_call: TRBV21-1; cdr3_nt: TGTGCCAGCAGCAATCGTTTAACAGGGTCCGGAAACACCATATATTTT; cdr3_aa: CASSNRLTGSGNTIYF
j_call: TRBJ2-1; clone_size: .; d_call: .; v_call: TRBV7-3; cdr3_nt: TGTGCCAGCAGCTCCTGGGACTCCCCACTAAATGAGCAGTTCTTC; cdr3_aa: CASSSWDSPLNEQFF
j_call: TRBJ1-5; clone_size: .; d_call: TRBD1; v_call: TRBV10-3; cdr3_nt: TGTGCCATCAGTGAGTCTCCAGGGGGAGGCAATCAGCCCCAGCATTTT; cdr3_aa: CAISESPGGGNQPQHF
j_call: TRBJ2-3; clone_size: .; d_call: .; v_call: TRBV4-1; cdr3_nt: TGCGCCAGCAGCCAAGATCCTCCCCCGGATACGCAGTATTTT; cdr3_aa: CASSQDPPPDTQYF
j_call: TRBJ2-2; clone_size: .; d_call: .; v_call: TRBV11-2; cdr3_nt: TGTGCCAGCAGCTTAGACAGGAACACCGGGGAGCTGTTTTTT; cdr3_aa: CASSLDRNTGELFF
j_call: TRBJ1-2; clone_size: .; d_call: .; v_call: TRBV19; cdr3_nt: TGTGCCAGTAGTTTAGATTTCCTCCGGACTTATGGCTACACCTTC; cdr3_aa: CASSLDFLRTYGYTF
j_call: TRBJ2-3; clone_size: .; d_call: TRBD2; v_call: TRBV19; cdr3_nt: TGTGCCAGTAGTATAGGGAGTAGCGGGGGACGTGGTACGCAGTATTTT; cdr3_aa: CASSIGSSGGRGTQYF
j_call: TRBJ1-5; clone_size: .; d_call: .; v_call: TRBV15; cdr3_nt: TGTGCCACCGAGGAGGGAAGGGGCCTCGGGCAGCCCCAGCATTTT; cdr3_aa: CATEEGRGLGQPQHF
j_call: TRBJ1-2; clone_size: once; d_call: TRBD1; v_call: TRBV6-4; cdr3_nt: TGTGCCAGCAGAAGGGGGCCCCTCGACTATGGCTACACCTTC; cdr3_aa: CASRRGPLDYGYTF